Reported below is one TCR beta chain. This clonotype has more than one count but fewer than ten. The antigen this receptor binds is unknown. No quality values exist for individual bases; no much larger clone is one base distant. Libraries came from 5' RACE. Sequencing took place on an Illumina HiSeq 2500. A second roughly 7 to 11 cycle PCR used a sample-barcoded 5' primer and a J-beta primer mix. Each TCR beta cDNA molecule received a unique molecular identifier from a template-switch 5' adaptor carrying 12 random nucleotides. At least 2.5 million CDR3-containing paired-end reads were obtained from each sample. First-strand cDNA synthesis was performed from all RNA using the Mint cDNA synthesis kit, with priming by a TRBC-specific oligonucleotide. Following uracil-DNA glycosylase treatment, all cDNA underwent a first 18-cycle PCR with the universal primers M1SS and BC2_uni_R. In the source study's methods: For normalization, 1 million high-quality reads were randomly selected from each sample, with every read carrying a distinct molecular identifier. Instead of being binned into consensus sequences, reads that shared molecular identifiers were thrown out. CDR3 identification, clonotype clustering and error correction used MiTCR with a Q25 quality threshold and the strictest error-elimination algorithm. Lower-bound total TCR beta diversity was estimated with a nonparametric unseen species model using Euler transformation. The raw public data were reprocessed by TCRdb itself: fastp quality trimming at Q25, MiXCR clonotype calling, in-frame beta chains only. For every CDR3 protein sequence, its rows merge into one entry that carries the most common genes and DNA. These V and J calls rely on TCRdb rather than the paper's analysis. This sample holds 600,000 or so distinct CDR3 sequences; under 55% were observed only once. Jointly, the top ten make up 20% to 25% of the sample.

The data derive from a study of blood T cells in healthy people across ages (dated by TCRdb to between 2014 and 2016). General notes on the study: In model experiments, template switching captured roughly one uniquely barcoded TCR beta cDNA molecule for every two T cells. Using deep sequencing normalized with unique cDNA molecular identifiers, the study measured how TCR beta repertoire diversity changes with age. Using the same blood draw, the study looked at two additional independent replicas of 1 million unique cDNA reads for two donors, one aged 18 to 29 and the other aged 80 or older. Four age groups were formed from the donors: young (average roughly 16 years), middle-aged (approximately 41), aged (around 62) and long-lived (around 82). To avoid experimental bias, donors of different ages were distributed randomly across sequencing lanes.

Via the germline V gene, CDR1 is KGHDR and CDR2 SFDVKD. The CDR3 covers 16 residues, taking in both the cysteine and the phenylalanine. The read is trimmed to its CDR3 DNA, 48 bases read in frame from base 1. Paper-wide results and their limitations: A strong correlation was found between observed TCR beta diversity and the percentage of naive T cells measured by flow cytometry. Estimates of total diversity based on one million sequenced T cells were considered lower bounds and underestimates. Donor CMV infection status was unknown, potentially confounding age-related changes in expanded clonotypes. As age increased, observed TCR beta diversity per million T cells dropped in a roughly linear way, and a significant reduction was already evident by age roughly 40. Bulk unsorted PBMC profiling prevented conclusive comparison of naive and antigen-experienced compartments. Compared with the aged group, the long-lived group had more naive CD4+ T cells, fewer expanded clones and increased TCR diversity, a pattern suggesting age selection.

The 40 or so donors, aged about 6 to 90 years, were systemically healthy Caucasian individuals from Russia. Around 10 milliliters of peripheral blood were drawn from each donor into EDTA-treated Vacutainer tubes. Ficoll-Paque density-gradient centrifugation was used to isolate PBMCs, with at least 6.5 million per sample. Trizol reagent was used to extract total RNA from PBMCs, with at least 5.5 micrograms per sample. Naive CD45RAhigh/CD27high T cell percentages were measured by flow cytometry on a PBMC aliquot from every donor. The sample comprised blood. The receptor chain draws on TRBV24-1 and TRBJ2-7, with 13 middle bases fitting TRBD2. The J call could be wrong; TRBJ2-5 is a better fit for the DNA end. The sequence derives from a man at least 80 years old in good health. The CDR3 region has the sequence CATSEPTSGREETQYF. The DNA reads TGTGCCACCAGTGAACCCACTAGCGGGAGGGAAGAGACCCAGTACTTC.